The T cell receptor (beta chain) under discussion was sequenced for a study of blood T cell repertoires in COVID-19 (dated by TCRdb to about 2020). Turning to the overall study: Collaborator samples came from the United States, Italy and Spain and covered acute and convalescent phases of COVID-19. Where available, HLA class I and class II types were taken from metadata supplied by the sample provider and were not determined by assay-based typing. Nearly every sample came with metadata listing a de-identified subject ID, COVID-19 status, age in years and sex. The material from the prospective study consisted of cDNA or gDNA derived from T cells, B-cell-depleted T cells, or PBMCs. Subjects who had been exposed to COVID-19, were actively infected with it, or had recovered from it provided the deeply sampled blood TCRbeta repertoires that made up the dataset. Samples came from the ongoing ImmuneRACE study (first 160 participants) plus 1,254 subjects from 6 global collaborators. The repertoires were made available in a free public database intended to serve as a resource for research on the immune response to SARS-CoV-2. Broader findings and caveats from the paper: Clinical and demographic metadata were provided uncurated, with the amount varying by source and participant.

As encoded in the germline V gene, CDR1 is MDHEN while CDR2 is SYDVKM. V is cut back by 6 bases and J by 1 base, with 7 bases in the junction unmatched. The CDR3 goes from the cysteine to the phenylalanine over 17 residues. Here the CDR3 DNA is all that survives: 51 bases in frame from base 1. TCRbeta CDR3 regions were amplified from genomic DNA using the immunoSEQ Assay, a bias-controlled multiplex PCR. Per the authors' processing: The number of nucleated cells in each sample was estimated from the amplification of reference gene primers within the assay. To quantify the absolute abundance of each unique TCRbeta CDR3 rearrangement, sequence reads were collapsed and filtered. For each sample, productive Simpson clonality was calculated by taking the square root of Simpson's diversity index across productive rearrangements. TCRdb retrieved this table from immuneACCESS and kept in-frame rearrangements only. Not all clones are present; in checked studies, unresolved V genes account for under half, and no reason is known for the remainder. V and J calls and clone size are copied from that table; D and trimming were computed from the DNA. The sample has 300,000 or so clones on record, more than 80% of them singletons. The leading ten clones occupy 0.95% to 1.2% of the sample.

As to this clone: The antigen it recognizes is unknown. Within one base of it there is no much larger clone, and no base qualities were kept.

Enrolling through a virtual design, the prospective study's participants ranged in age from roughly 18 to 90 years and lived across roughly 24 United States geographic areas. In the prospective study, cohorts were assigned on the basis of participant-reported clinical history obtained from a screening survey and a study questionnaire. ImmuneRACE Cohort 3 recovered participants were defined by two consecutive negative NP/OP PCR tests, healthcare professional clearance, or symptom resolution. In the prospective study, whole blood, serum and a nasopharyngeal or oropharyngeal swab were collected from each participant by mobile phlebotomists. Prospective study participants could optionally give additional blood draws and questionnaires over a roughly 2-month period. Before DNA extraction, blood samples from the prospective study were shipped at room temperature or frozen.

The receptor was isolated from a woman aged 25-40 years who had recovered from COVID-19. Sample: PBMCs or T cells enriched from blood (not recorded which). Rearrangement joined TRBV28 to TRBJ2-1; the central 12 bases match TRBD2. Here the CDR3 is given as CASSSTSGRTSYNEQFF. The bases are TGTGCCAGCAGCTCAACTAGCGGGAGGACATCCTACAATGAGCAGTTCTTC.